This T cell receptor beta chain was obtained from a study of metastatic and nonmetastatic thyroid tumors. For the study at large: Malignant and benign thyroid patients had repertoires compared in peripheral blood and tumor or nodule tissue. Whole-study findings and limits: Benign nodules reportedly had significantly lower TCR beta diversity than malignant thyroid tumors in blood and tumor.

Original processing methods: CDR3 was compared across clinicopathological groups, and the resulting differences were used to build a distant-metastasis classifier for papillary thyroid cancer. TCRdb ran MiXCR on the PCR reads. The authors' filters were not applied to this entry. The sample holds 25,000 to 30,000 clones, 15% seen once. This clone has ten or more counts. The antigen remains unidentified. Thyroid surgery had not been preceded by any treatment in any patient. The sequencing input was blood. This receptor was taken from a female donor with papillary thyroid cancer or a benign thyroid nodule (not recorded which). Some clones in this sample may be carry-over from other donors' samples.

The CDR3 sequence is CASSQMGAGVVGEQFF. CDR3 DNA sequence: TGCGCCAGCAGCCAAATGGGAGCGGGAGTTGTTGGTGAGCAGTTCTTC. This sequence joins TRBV4-3 and TRBJ2-1; 8 bases agree with TRBD2. V lost 2 bases and J lost 9; bases outside the gene matches: 12. Germline loops: CDR1 LGHNA, CDR2 YSLEER. The CDR3 is made up of 16 amino acids.